One and the same sample provided the 5 T cell receptor beta chains below, sequenced in a study of T-cell memory formation after mild COVID-19 (dated by TCRdb to about 2021). The receptor library was made with 5' RACE. Instrument on record: Illumina NovaSeq 6000. Using fastp trimming at Q25 and MiXCR clonotype assembly, TCRdb reanalyzed the public sequencing data and kept in-frame beta chains. Each entry is one CDR3 protein sequence, shown with its most common DNA and genes. A total of 580,000 or so distinct CDR3 sequences appear in this sample, around 16% of them only once. The ten largest clones take up 8.1% of the sample. What was sequenced was PBMCs or a T cell subset sorted from them (not recorded which). The source is an adult woman who had mild COVID-19 (a few samples of this study predate the infection). The sample titles of this study are shuffled in the database, so cell type and time point are left out; the donor was told from shared clones.

This rearrangement joins TRBV10-3 to TRBJ2-2; TRBD1 agrees at 11 bases. J gave up 1 base and V 6 bases, and 7 bases lay outside the gene matches. The CDR3 extends over 17 amino acids. Germline V gene sequence: CDR1 ENHRY, CDR2 SYGVKD. The CDR3 spells CAIRPGQGARNTGELFF. CDR3 DNA sequence: TGTGCCATCAGACCTGGACAGGGGGCAAGGAACACCGGGGAGCTGTTTTTT.

In its sample, this clonotype was seen a few times. CDR3 DNA: TGCAGTGCTAGACCCTCGCGACGGGGGCCCTCCTATGGCTACACCTTC. This sequence encodes CSARPSRRGPSYGYTF. This rearrangement joins TRBV20-1 to TRBJ1-2, with D tentatively TRBD1 (6 bases). The V end was cut by 2 bases, the J end by 4 bases, with 20 bases between. Germline V lookup: CDR1 DFQATT, CDR2 SNEGSKA (reference sequence). This CDR3 has 16 amino acids.

In its sample, this clonotype was seen many times. The chain is built from TRBV6-5 and TRBJ2-1, with D possibly being TRBD2 (6 bases). With 2 bases removed from V and 10 bases from J, the gap between germline ends came to 15 bases. Germline CDR1 MNHEY, CDR2 SVGAGI. The CDR3 is 14 amino acids. The CDR3 coding sequence is TGTGCCAGCAGTTACGGGGCTAGCGAGAGAGAGCAGTTCTTC. Protein sequence: CASSYGASEREQFF.

This clonotype came up a few times. The chain couples TRBV4-3 to TRBJ2-3; 9 bases line up with TRBD2. This CDR3 spans 17 amino acids. V dropped 3 bases and J dropped 0; count of bases not matched to a gene: 7. CDR1 is LGHNA and CDR2 is YSLEER in the germline V gene. This chain's CDR3 is CASSQRGTSGSTDTQYF. Here the CDR3 DNA reads TGCGCCAGCAGCCAGCGGGGCACTAGCGGGAGCACAGATACGCAGTATTTT.

The V gene is TRBV12-3 or TRBV12-4, the J gene TRBJ1-2, with D possibly being TRBD1 (5 bases). V was cut by 4 bases and J by 0 bases, with 18 bases left in between. The CDR3 has 17 amino acids. In DNA form, the CDR3 reads TGTGCCAGCAGTTATGGGGTGTTGGGGGAGCCTAACTATGGCTACACCTTC. This gives the protein CASSYGVLGEPNYGYTF.